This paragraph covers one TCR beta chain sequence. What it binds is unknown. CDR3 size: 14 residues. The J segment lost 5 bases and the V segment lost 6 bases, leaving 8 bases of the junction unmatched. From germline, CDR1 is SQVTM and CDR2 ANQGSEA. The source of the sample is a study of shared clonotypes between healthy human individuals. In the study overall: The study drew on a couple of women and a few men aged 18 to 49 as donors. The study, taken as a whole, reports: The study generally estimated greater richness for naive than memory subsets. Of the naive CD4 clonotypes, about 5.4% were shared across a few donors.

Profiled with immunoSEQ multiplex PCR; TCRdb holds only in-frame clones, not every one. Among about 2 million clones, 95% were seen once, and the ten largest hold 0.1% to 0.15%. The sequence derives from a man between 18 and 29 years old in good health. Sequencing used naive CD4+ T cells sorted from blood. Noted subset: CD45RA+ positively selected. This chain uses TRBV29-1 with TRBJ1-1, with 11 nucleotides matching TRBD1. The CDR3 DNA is TGCAGCGTACTAAGGGGGACAGGGGGGACTGAAGCTTTCTTT. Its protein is CSVLRGTGGTEAFF.